Detailed here is one T cell receptor (beta chain). Its target is not known. The read comes to an end 3 residues before the CDR3 does, leaving the germline J gene to fill in the end. These data are taken from a study of Tregs in tolerant kidney transplant recipients. The study's findings and limits: For some patients, primers changed over time, blocking nucleotide-level comparison. Biological reproducibility was not directly addressed, but technical replication error appeared minimal. Tregs expanded with activated donor B cells seemed most donor-specific.

Unstimulated regulatory T cells (CD4+CD25+CD127-), CD4+CD25- non-regulatory cells, CD4 and CD8 cells were FACS-sorted from thawed PBMCs. The CDR3 is 13 residues long. Germline V CDR1 and CDR2: MRHNA, SNTAGT. The V segment lost 11 bases and the J segment 5 bases; nucleotides outside the gene matches: 10. Clones were sequenced by immunoSEQ multiplex PCR, and TCRdb holds only the in-frame ones, with some missing. Its clone listing holds tens of thousands of clones. The sample consisted of CD4+ T cells from blood, taken before the transplant. The receptor's source is a human donor who received a combined kidney and bone marrow transplant. The chain uses TRBV6-4 and TRBJ1-1; 8 nucleotides match TRBD1. CDR3 sequence reads: CACPDREGTEAFF. CDR3 DNA, as far as it was read: TGTGCCTGCCCGGACAGGGAAGGGACTGAA.